The 15 T cell receptor beta chains given below trace back to one sample, sequenced in a study of T cells in Graves' hyperthyroidism and ophthalmopathy. Amplified regions were TCR beta CDR3 sequences from RNA transcripts. TCR CDR3 regions were first amplified by RT-PCR with HTBI primers. One entry per CDR3 protein, called by TCRdb with MiXCR from the multiplex PCR reads. Here the sample spans approximately 620,000 distinct CDR3 sequences, roughly 16% being singletons. The sequenced sample was blood. The receptors come from a middle-aged woman with Graves' ophthalmopathy.

There are a few counts of this clonotype. The chain is built from TRBV6-1 and TRBJ2-3, with D uncertain. CDR1 is MNHNS and CDR2 is SASEGT in the germline V gene. The V gene lost 4 bases and the J gene lost 2 bases, with 16 bases spanning the gap. The CDR3 consists of 16 residues. In DNA, the CDR3 is TGTGCCAGCAGTGTAGTCGGCATGCCCCCCACAGATACGCAGTATTTT. This sequence encodes CASSVVGMPPTDTQYF.

This clonotype was picked up many times. V gene TRBV5-1 combines with J gene TRBJ2-5; TRBD1 might be the D (6 bases). The CDR3 spans 13 residues. Germline V gene data show CDR1 as SGHRS and CDR2 as YFSETQ. Trimming removed 5 bases at V and 5 bases at J, with 13 bases between. The CDR3 here is CASRGGSQETQYF. The DNA for the CDR3 is TGCGCCAGCAGAGGGGGTAGCCAGGAGACCCAGTACTTC.

This clonotype has ten or more counts. J is TRBJ1-4 and V is TRBV12-3 or TRBV12-4; 8 nucleotides match TRBD1. V lost 2 bases and J lost 5; bases outside the gene matches: 4. This CDR3 has 15 residues. CDR3 sequence (DNA): TGTGCCAGCAGTTTACTGGGACAGGAAAATGAAAAACTGTTTTTT. It encodes CASSLLGQENEKLFF.

There are many counts of this clonotype. The V call is TRBV27, the J call TRBJ1-2; D might be TRBD1 (6 bases). V was pared by 6 bases and J by 4 bases, with 12 bases between. The CDR3 has 13 amino acids. Germline CDR1 and CDR2: MNHEY and SMNVEV (reference sequence). CDR3 coding DNA: TGTGCCAGCAGGCCCAGGGGCGTCTATGGCTACACCTTC. Its translation is CASRPRGVYGYTF.

The chain uses TRBV19 and TRBJ1-1; unclear D gene. The CDR3 totals 13 residues. The germline gives CDR1 LNHDA, CDR2 SQIVND (reference sequence). V was shortened by 6 bases and J by 5 bases, with 13 bases between the two germline ends. This CDR3 reads CASSAALGTEAFF. Written as DNA, the CDR3 is TGTGCCAGTAGCGCAGCGCTAGGGACTGAAGCTTTCTTT.

This clonotype has more than one count but fewer than ten. This chain links TRBV6-2 or TRBV6-3 with TRBJ1-1, with a weak D call TRBD1 (6 bases). Trimming left V 8 bases short and J 2 bases short, with 18 bases between. This CDR3 has 15 residues. Germline V gene sequence: CDR1 MNHEY, CDR2 SVGEGT. CDR3 loop: CASCYPGHTNTEAFF. The CDR3 DNA sequence: TGTGCCAGCTGCTACCCGGGACACACAAACACTGAAGCTTTCTTT.

This clonotype showed up just a few times. Written as DNA, the CDR3 is TGTGCCAGCTCACCCGGCGGGGGGGGGTACAATGAGCAGTTCTTC. Translation gives CASSPGGGGYNEQFF. This chain connects TRBV18 to TRBJ2-1; TRBD2 matches at 9 bases. CDR1 and CDR2 from the germline V gene are KGHSH and LQKENI. V was clipped by 3 bases and J by 4 bases; unmatched bases: 4. CDR3 length: 15 residues.

The V and J genes are TRBV10-3 and TRBJ2-1; 14 nucleotides line up with TRBD2. The CDR3 spans 16 residues. Trimming removed 4 bases from V and 6 bases from J; junction bases left unmatched: 5. Germline V gives CDR1 ENHRY, CDR2 SYGVKD. The CDR3 here is CAISAPGTSGSNEQFF. The CDR3 coding sequence is TGTGCCATCAGTGCTCCCGGGACTAGCGGGAGCAATGAGCAGTTCTTC.

Many counts were recorded for this clonotype. The gene calls are TRBV5-1 and TRBJ2-7; 10 bases are shared with TRBD1. Unmatched junction bases numbered 6, after V lost 6 bases and J lost 6 bases. Per the germline V gene, CDR1 is SGHRS and CDR2 is YFSETQ. The CDR3 runs to 13 residues. CDR3 nucleotides: TGCGCCAGCACTGGGACAGGGGTCGGCGAGCAGTACTTC. Translation gives CASTGTGVGEQYF.

V and J are TRBV10-3 and TRBJ2-7; a weak D match, TRBD2 (6 bases). Deletions cut 3 bases from V and 3 bases from J, with 6 bases between. The germline V gene has CDR1 ENHRY and CDR2 SYGVKD. This CDR3 spans 12 amino acids. The CDR3 here is CAISDGGYEQYF. The CDR3, as DNA: TGTGCCATCAGTGACGGGGGCTACGAGCAGTACTTC.

This clonotype was recorded a few times. The rearrangement links TRBV7-9 to TRBJ2-7, with TRBD1 as a possible D gene (6 bases). Germline V gene lookup returns CDR1 SEHNR and CDR2 FQNEAQ (reference sequence). The CDR3 sequence is 13 residues long. Deletions cut 8 bases from V and 2 bases from J, with 13 bases between. The CDR3 DNA reads as TGTGCCAGCGCAGGGGCAGAAGCCTACGAGCAGTACTTC. This codes for CASAGAEAYEQYF.

The chain is built from TRBV29-1 and TRBJ2-7; D uncertain. V lost 4 bases, J lost 0 bases, and 7 bases lay in between. The length of the CDR3 is 12 residues. Germline V gene sequence: CDR1 SQVTM, CDR2 ANQGSEA. CDR3: CSVGVSSYEQYF. In DNA, the CDR3 is TGCAGCGTTGGAGTGAGCTCCTACGAGCAGTACTTC.

The CDR3 protein is CASYRGPTGTEAFF. As DNA, the CDR3 is TGTGCCAGCTACCGGGGCCCGACGGGCACTGAAGCTTTCTTT. The genes are TRBV11-2 and TRBJ1-1, with D perhaps TRBD1 (5 bases). CDR1 and CDR2 from the germline V gene are SGHAT and FQNNGV. Trimming took 8 bases from V and 4 from J, leaving 17 bases between them. The CDR3 length is 14 residues.

To note about this clonotype: This may arise from a read error, as a much more abundant clone is one base away. As DNA, the CDR3 is TGTGGCTGGAGTGTAGGACAGAACTATGGCTACACCTTC. Its translation: CGWSVGQNYGYTF. V is TRBV30 and J is TRBJ1-2; possible D gene TRBD1, 6 bases. Germline CDR1 GTSNPN, CDR2 SVGIG (reference sequence). The CDR3 spans 13 residues.

On this clonotype itself: This may come from a read error, since a much larger clone is one base off. The chain is built from TRBV11-2 and TRBJ2-7, with a weak D call TRBD1 (6 bases). The CDR3 sequence is 14 residues long. The germline V gene has CDR1 SGHAT and CDR2 FQNNGV. CDR3 amino acids: CANSLVAGEYEQYF. CDR3 nucleotides: TGTGCCAACAGCTTAGTGGCAGGGGAGTACGAGCAGTACTTC.